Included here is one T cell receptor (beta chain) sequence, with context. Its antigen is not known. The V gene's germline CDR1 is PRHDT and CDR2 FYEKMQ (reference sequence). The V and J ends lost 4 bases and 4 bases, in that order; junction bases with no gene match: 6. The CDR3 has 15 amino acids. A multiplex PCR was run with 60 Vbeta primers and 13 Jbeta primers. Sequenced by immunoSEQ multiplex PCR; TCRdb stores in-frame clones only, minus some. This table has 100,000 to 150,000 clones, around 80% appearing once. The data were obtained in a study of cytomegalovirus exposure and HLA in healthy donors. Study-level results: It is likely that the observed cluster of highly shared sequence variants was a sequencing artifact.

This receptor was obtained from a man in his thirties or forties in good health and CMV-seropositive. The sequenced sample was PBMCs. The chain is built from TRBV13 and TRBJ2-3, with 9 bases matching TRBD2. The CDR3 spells CASSSPGTSSDTQYF. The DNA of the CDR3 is TGTGCCAGCAGCTCCCCCGGGACTAGCTCAGATACGCAGTATTTT.